A selection of T cell receptor beta chains follows, all from one sample in a study of T cells in Graves' hyperthyroidism and ophthalmopathy. TCRdb processed the multiplex PCR reads anew with MiXCR; each CDR3 protein has one entry. The table has 300,000 to 450,000 distinct CDR3 sequences, approximately 14% seen once; the top ten hold 9.5% to 12%. The specimen sequenced was blood. The receptors were gathered from a woman aged 60-70 years with Graves' hyperthyroidism. CDR3s include the opening cysteine and the closing phenylalanine or tryptophan. D genes are given only for firm matches. Size is stated for part of the rows, as once, few or many counts, or as a class when the clone is expanded.

cdr3_aa | cdr3_nt | j_call | clone_size | cdr3_length | v_call | d_call
CSARDLGSGRLRFWEDTQYF | TGCAGTGCTAGAGATCTTGGTAGCGGGAGATTGCGTTTCTGGGAGGATACGCAGTATTTT | TRBJ2-3 | . | 20 | TRBV20-1 | TRBD2
CASSSYGDTDTQYF | TGTGCCAGCAGTTCCTACGGGGACACAGATACGCAGTATTTT | TRBJ2-3 | many | 14 | TRBV12-3/TRBV12-4 | .
CASSFGTSGRRGNEQFF | TGTGCCAGCAGTTTCGGGACTAGCGGGAGGCGGGGGAATGAGCAGTTCTTC | TRBJ2-1 | . | 17 | TRBV12-3/TRBV12-4 | TRBD2
CASGLVSGGAYHSGKLFF | TGTGCTAGTGGTTTGGTAAGCGGGGGCGCCTATCATAGTGGAAAACTGTTTTTT | TRBJ1-4 | . | 18 | TRBV12-5 | .
CASSTRQTSSYNEQFF | TGCGCCAGCAGCACAAGACAGACGAGCTCCTACAATGAGCAGTTCTTC | TRBJ2-1 | . | 16 | TRBV5-1 | .
CASSPRLAGGSEQFF | TGTGCCAGCAGCCCGCGACTAGCGGGAGGTAGTGAGCAGTTCTTC | TRBJ2-1 | many | 15 | TRBV7-3 | TRBD2
CASSQGLARHNEQFF | TGTGCCAGCAGCCAGGGTCTAGCGCGGCACAATGAGCAGTTCTTC | TRBJ2-1 | many | 15 | TRBV14 | .
CASSQFRDNEQFF | TGTGCCAGCTCCCAATTCAGGGACAATGAGCAGTTCTTC | TRBJ2-1 | many | 13 | TRBV18 | .
CGGFAGGYNEQFF | TGCGGGGGGTTTGCGGGAGGGTACAATGAGCAGTTCTTC | TRBJ2-1 | many | 13 | TRBV20-1 | TRBD2
CAWGTWDTEAFF | TGTGCCTGGGGGACTTGGGACACTGAAGCTTTCTTT | TRBJ1-1 | . | 12 | TRBV30 | .
CASSTTSDSYNEQFF | TGCGCCAGCAGCACAACTAGCGACTCCTACAATGAGCAGTTCTTC | TRBJ2-1 | many | 15 | TRBV5-1 | TRBD2
CSATNPETGKSTDTQYF | TGCAGTGCTACGAACCCAGAGACAGGAAAAAGCACAGATACGCAGTATTTT | TRBJ2-3 | many | 17 | TRBV20-1 | .
CASSQVGQRETQYF | TGTGCCAGCAGCCAAGTCGGACAGAGGGAGACCCAGTACTTC | TRBJ2-5 | many | 14 | TRBV3-1 | .
CATSRDSTSQTQYF | TGTGCCACCAGCCGGGATTCGACTAGTCAGACCCAGTACTTC | TRBJ2-5 | many | 14 | TRBV24-1 | .
CASSMGLDRGNEQFF | TGTGCCAGCAGTATGGGACTAGACCGGGGCAATGAGCAGTTCTTC | TRBJ2-1 | many | 15 | TRBV12-3/TRBV12-4 | TRBD2
CASSEASGRDEQFF | TGTGCCAGCAGTGAGGCTAGCGGGAGGGATGAGCAGTTCTTC | TRBJ2-1 | . | 14 | TRBV6-4 | TRBD2
CSVVDTNTEAFF | TGCAGCGTTGTAGATACGAACACTGAAGCTTTCTTT | TRBJ1-1 | . | 12 | TRBV29-1 | .
CAWSGQGSGELFF | TGTGCCTGGAGTGGACAGGGGTCCGGGGAGCTGTTTTTT | TRBJ2-2 | many | 13 | TRBV30 | TRBD1
CASRAARDSNQPQHF | TGTGCCAGTAGGGCCGCGAGGGATAGCAATCAGCCCCAGCATTTT | TRBJ1-5 | few | 15 | TRBV19 | .
CASSLGMQVSTDTQYF | TGTGCCAGCAGCTTGGGGATGCAAGTAAGCACAGATACGCAGTATTTT | TRBJ2-3 | many | 16 | TRBV11-1 | .
CASVGLGGETQYF | TGTGCCAGTGTCGGACTCGGAGGAGAGACCCAGTACTTC | TRBJ2-5 | few | 13 | TRBV19 | .
CATSDDRESYGYTF | TGTGCCACCAGTGACGACAGGGAAAGCTATGGCTACACCTTC | TRBJ1-2 | . | 14 | TRBV24-1 | TRBD1
CASSSTRDRDHNEQFF | TGTGCCAGCAGTTCCACCCGGGACAGGGATCACAATGAGCAGTTCTTC | TRBJ2-1 | few | 16 | TRBV12-3/TRBV12-4 | TRBD1
CASSQGFAGGYNEQFF | TGTGCCAGCAGCCAAGGCTTTGCGGGAGGTTACAATGAGCAGTTCTTC | TRBJ2-1 | many | 16 | TRBV3-1 | TRBD2
CSAPGGGANNSPLHF | TGCAGTGCTCCCGGGGGGGGGGCGAATAATTCACCCCTCCACTTT | TRBJ1-6 | . | 15 | TRBV20-1 | .
CASSQEFRQGVYEQYF | TGCGCCAGCAGCCAAGAATTTCGACAGGGGGTGTACGAGCAGTACTTC | TRBJ2-7 | many | 16 | TRBV4-1 | TRBD1
CASSPGHPYGYTF | TGCGCCAGCAGCCCCGGACACCCCTATGGCTACACCTTC | TRBJ1-2 | many | 13 | TRBV5-1 | .
CAGGRVKTQYF | TGTGCCGGCGGCCGAGTGAAGACCCAGTACTTC | TRBJ2-5 | many | 11 | TRBV11-3 | .
CASRPHRDSSSYEQYF | TGTGCCAGCCGCCCGCACCGGGACAGCTCCTCCTACGAGCAGTACTTC | TRBJ2-7 | many | 16 | TRBV6-2/TRBV6-3 | TRBD1
CASSPRQGTTGTEAFF | TGTGCCAGTAGTCCCCGACAGGGGACCACCGGCACTGAAGCTTTCTTT | TRBJ1-1 | many | 16 | TRBV19 | TRBD1
CASSFRDLAYEQYF | TGTGCCAGCAGTTTCCGGGACCTAGCCTACGAGCAGTACTTC | TRBJ2-7 | many | 14 | TRBV28 | .
CASSLSGTGNEKLFF | TGTGCCAGCAGTTTATCCGGGACAGGTAACGAAAAACTGTTTTTT | TRBJ1-4 | . | 15 | TRBV28 | TRBD1
CATSARTVNTGELFF | TGTGCCACCAGCGCCCGGACAGTAAACACCGGGGAGCTGTTTTTT | TRBJ2-2 | . | 15 | TRBV15 | .
CASSFIIAGNTYNEQFF | TGTGCCAGCAGTTTTATTATAGCGGGGAACACCTACAATGAGCAGTTCTTC | TRBJ2-1 | many | 17 | TRBV12-3/TRBV12-4 | TRBD2
CASTSDGYIRGELFF | TGTGCCAGCACCTCCGACGGGTACATCCGAGGGGAGCTGTTTTTT | TRBJ2-2 | few | 15 | TRBV12-3/TRBV12-4 | .
CASSLGPGLAGQEQFF | TGCGCCAGCAGCTTGGGACCGGGACTAGCGGGACAAGAGCAGTTCTTC | TRBJ2-1 | many | 16 | TRBV5-1 | TRBD2
CASSYPSDWYSNQPQHF | TGTGCCAGCAGTTACCCGTCCGACTGGTATAGCAATCAGCCCCAGCATTTT | TRBJ1-5 | many | 17 | TRBV6-2/TRBV6-3 | .
CASSPPPGLAGGEQFF | TGTGCCAGCTCACCACCCCCCGGACTAGCGGGAGGTGAGCAGTTCTTC | TRBJ2-1 | many | 16 | TRBV18 | TRBD2
CASSRPPGQGADEQYF | TGTGCCAGCAGCCGGCCCCCGGGACAGGGGGCCGACGAGCAGTACTTC | TRBJ2-7 | many | 16 | TRBV14 | TRBD1
CASSQDWATSDEQFF | TGTGCCAGCAGCCAAGATTGGGCGACGAGCGATGAGCAGTTCTTC | TRBJ2-1 | few | 15 | TRBV3-1 | .
CASSSAHNEQFF | TGTGCCAGCAGCTCCGCTCACAATGAGCAGTTCTTC | TRBJ2-1 | many | 12 | TRBV7-3 | .
CASSLRLDADTQYF | TGTGCCAGCAGTTTAAGGTTGGACGCAGATACGCAGTATTTT | TRBJ2-3 | many | 14 | TRBV27 | .
CATSDLDRDYGYTF | TGTGCCACCAGTGATTTGGACAGAGACTATGGCTACACCTTC | TRBJ1-2 | many | 14 | TRBV24-1 | .
CASSQDWGLASNEQFF | TGTGCCAGCAGCCAAGATTGGGGACTAGCTTCAAATGAGCAGTTCTTC | TRBJ2-1 | many | 16 | TRBV3-1 | TRBD2
CASNIRGFGPIKQYF | TGTGCCAGCAATATTAGGGGTTTTGGTCCCATCAAGCAGTACTTC | TRBJ2-7 | . | 15 | TRBV6-1 | .
CASRTSGGDEQYF | TGTGCCAGCAGAACTAGCGGGGGAGACGAGCAGTACTTC | TRBJ2-7 | many | 13 | TRBV12-3/TRBV12-4 | TRBD2
CASSQGLQQYF | TGTGCCAGCAGCCAAGGGCTTCAGCAGTACTTC | TRBJ2-7 | many | 11 | TRBV3-1 | .
CASSIDTGGARAKNIQYF | TGTGCCAGTAGTATAGACACAGGGGGCGCAAGGGCCAAAAACATTCAGTACTTC | TRBJ2-4 | few | 18 | TRBV19 | TRBD1
CAWTTKGGARAYEQYF | TGTGCCTGGACCACTAAGGGGGGGGCCCGGGCTTACGAGCAGTACTTC | TRBJ2-7 | . | 16 | TRBV30 | .